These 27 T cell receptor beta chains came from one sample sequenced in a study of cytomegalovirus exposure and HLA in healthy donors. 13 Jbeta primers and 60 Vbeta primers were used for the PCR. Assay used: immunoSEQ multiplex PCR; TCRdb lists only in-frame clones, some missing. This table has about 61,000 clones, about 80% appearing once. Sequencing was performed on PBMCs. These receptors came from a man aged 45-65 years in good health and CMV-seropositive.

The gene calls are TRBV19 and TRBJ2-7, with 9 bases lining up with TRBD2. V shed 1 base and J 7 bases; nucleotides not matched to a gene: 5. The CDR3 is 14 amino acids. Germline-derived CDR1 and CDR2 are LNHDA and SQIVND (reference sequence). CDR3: CASSIGSGRYEQYF. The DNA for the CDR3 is TGTGCCAGTAGTATAGGTAGCGGGAGATATGAGCAGTACTTC.

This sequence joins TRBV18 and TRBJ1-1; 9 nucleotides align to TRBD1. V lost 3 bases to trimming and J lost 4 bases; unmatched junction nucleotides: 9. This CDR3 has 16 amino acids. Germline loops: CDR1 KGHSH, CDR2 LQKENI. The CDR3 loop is CASSPGQGKISTEAFF. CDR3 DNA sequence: TGTGCCAGCTCACCGGGACAGGGTAAAATCAGCACTGAAGCTTTCTTT.

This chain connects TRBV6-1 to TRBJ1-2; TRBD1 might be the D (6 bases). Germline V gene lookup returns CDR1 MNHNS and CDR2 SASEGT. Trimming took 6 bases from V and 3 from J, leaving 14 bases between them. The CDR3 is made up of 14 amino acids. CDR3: CASRRQVHHYGYTF. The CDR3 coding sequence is TGTGCCAGCAGAAGACAGGTTCATCACTATGGCTACACCTTC.

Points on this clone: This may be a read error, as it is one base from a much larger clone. CDR3 sequence: CASSQETGPGLYIQYF. CDR3 coding DNA: TGCGCCAGCAGCCAAGAAACCGGGCCAGGGTTGTACATTCAGTACTTC. This chain uses TRBV4-1 with TRBJ2-6, with D perhaps matching TRBD1 (5 bases). TRBJ2-4 matches the DNA end more closely, so the J call is doubtful. The CDR3 covers 16 residues. Per the germline V gene, CDR1 is MGHRA and CDR2 is YSYEKL.

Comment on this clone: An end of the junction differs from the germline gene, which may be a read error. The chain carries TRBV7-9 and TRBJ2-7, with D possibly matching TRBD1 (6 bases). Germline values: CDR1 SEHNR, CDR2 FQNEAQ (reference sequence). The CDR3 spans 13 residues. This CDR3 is CSSSSDRSYEQYF. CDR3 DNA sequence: TGTTCCAGCAGCTCGGACAGATCCTACGAGCAGTACTTC. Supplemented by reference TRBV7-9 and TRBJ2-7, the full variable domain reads DTGVSQNPRHKITKRGQNVTFRCDPISEHNRLYWYRQTLGQGPEFLTYFQNEAQLEKSRLLSDRFSAERPKGSFSTLEIQRTEQGDSAMYLCSSSSDRSYEQYFGPGTRLTVT.

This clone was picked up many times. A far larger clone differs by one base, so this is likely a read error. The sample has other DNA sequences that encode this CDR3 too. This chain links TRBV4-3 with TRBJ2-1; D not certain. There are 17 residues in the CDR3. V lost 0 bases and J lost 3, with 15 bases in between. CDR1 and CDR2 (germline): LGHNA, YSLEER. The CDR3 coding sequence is TGCGCCAGCAGCCAAGATATGATCCTACTCATCTACAATGAGCAGTTCTTC. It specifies CASSQDMILLIYNEQFF.

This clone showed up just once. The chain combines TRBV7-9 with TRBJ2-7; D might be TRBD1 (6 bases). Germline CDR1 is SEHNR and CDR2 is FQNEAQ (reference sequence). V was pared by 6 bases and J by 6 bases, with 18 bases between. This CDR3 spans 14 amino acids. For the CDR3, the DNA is TGTGCCAGCAGTCTACAGGGTACCTCTGGCGAGCAGTACTTC. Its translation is CASSLQGTSGEQYF.

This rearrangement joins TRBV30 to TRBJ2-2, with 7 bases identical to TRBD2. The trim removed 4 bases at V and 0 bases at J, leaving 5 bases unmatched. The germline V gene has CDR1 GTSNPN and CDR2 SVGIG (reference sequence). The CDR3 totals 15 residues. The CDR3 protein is CAWTPGTTNTGELFF. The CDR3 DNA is TGTGCCTGGACCCCAGGGACTACGAACACCGGGGAGCTGTTTTTT.

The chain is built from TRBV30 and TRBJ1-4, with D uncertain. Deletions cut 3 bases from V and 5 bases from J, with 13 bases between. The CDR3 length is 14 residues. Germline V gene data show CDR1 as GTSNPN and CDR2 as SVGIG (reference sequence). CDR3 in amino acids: CAWRKRSPNEKLFF. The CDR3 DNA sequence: TGTGCCTGGAGAAAACGGAGCCCAAATGAAAAACTGTTTTTT.

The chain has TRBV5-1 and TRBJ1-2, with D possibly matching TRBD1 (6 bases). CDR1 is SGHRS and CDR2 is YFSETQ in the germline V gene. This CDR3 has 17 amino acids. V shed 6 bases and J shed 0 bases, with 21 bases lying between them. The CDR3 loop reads CASTPIQGGGTNYGYTF. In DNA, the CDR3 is TGCGCCAGCACTCCGATCCAGGGAGGGGGAACTAACTATGGCTACACCTTC.

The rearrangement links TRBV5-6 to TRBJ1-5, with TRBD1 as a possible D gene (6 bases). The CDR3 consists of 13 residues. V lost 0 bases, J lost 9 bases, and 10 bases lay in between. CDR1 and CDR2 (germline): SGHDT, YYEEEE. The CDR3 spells CASSLDRDRPQHF. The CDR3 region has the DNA TGTGCCAGCAGCTTGGACAGGGACCGGCCCCAGCATTTT.

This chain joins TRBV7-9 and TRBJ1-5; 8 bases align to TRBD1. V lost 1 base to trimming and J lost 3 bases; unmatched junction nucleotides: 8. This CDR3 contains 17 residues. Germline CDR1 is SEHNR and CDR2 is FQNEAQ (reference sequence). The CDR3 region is CASSLGGRGHFNQPQHF. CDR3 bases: TGTGCCAGCAGCTTAGGGGGCAGGGGGCATTTCAATCAGCCCCAGCATTTT.

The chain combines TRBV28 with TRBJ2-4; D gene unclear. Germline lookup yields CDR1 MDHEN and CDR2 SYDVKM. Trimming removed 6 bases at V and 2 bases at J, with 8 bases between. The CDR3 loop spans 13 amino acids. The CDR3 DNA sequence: TGTGCCAGCAGCCTCAGTTCCAAAAACATTCAGTACTTC. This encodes CASSLSSKNIQYF. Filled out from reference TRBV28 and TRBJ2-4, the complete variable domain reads DVKVTQSSRYLVKRTGEKVFLECVQDMDHENMFWYRQDPGLGLRLIYFSYDVKMKEKGDIPEGYSVSREKKERFSLILESASTNQTSMYLCASSLSSKNIQYFGAGTRLSVL.

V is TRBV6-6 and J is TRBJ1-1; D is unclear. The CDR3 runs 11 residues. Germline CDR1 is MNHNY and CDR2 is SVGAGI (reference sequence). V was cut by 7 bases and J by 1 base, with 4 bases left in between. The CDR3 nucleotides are TGTGCCAGCACAGGGAACACTGAAGCTTTCTTT. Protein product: CASTGNTEAFF.

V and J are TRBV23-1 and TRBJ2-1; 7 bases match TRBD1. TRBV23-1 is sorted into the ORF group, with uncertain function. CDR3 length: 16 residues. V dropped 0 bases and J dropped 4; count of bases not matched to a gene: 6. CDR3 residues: CASSQSWDRVYNEQFF. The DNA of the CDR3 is TGCGCCAGCAGTCAATCGTGGGACAGAGTATACAATGAGCAGTTCTTC.

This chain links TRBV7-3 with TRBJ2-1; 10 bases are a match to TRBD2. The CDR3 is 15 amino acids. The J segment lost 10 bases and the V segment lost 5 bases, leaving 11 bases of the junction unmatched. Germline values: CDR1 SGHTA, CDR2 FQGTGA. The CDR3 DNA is TGTGCCAGCAGCCCGTCAGCGGGAGGGCCGATCGAGCAGTTCTTC. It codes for CASSPSAGGPIEQFF.

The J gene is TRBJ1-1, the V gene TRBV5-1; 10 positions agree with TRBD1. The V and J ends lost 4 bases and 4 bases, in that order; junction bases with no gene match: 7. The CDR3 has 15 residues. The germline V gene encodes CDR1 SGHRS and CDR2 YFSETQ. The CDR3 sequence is CASSGTGVGSTEAFF. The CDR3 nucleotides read TGCGCCAGCAGCGGGACAGGGGTGGGGAGCACTGAAGCTTTCTTT.

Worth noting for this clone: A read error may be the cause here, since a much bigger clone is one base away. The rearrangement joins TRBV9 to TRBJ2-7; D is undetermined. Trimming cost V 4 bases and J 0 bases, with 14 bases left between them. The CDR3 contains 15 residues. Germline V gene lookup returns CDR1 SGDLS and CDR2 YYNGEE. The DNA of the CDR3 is TGTGCCAGCAGCTCCCCGCGGCCCCGCTCCTACGAGCAGTACTTC. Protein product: CASSSPRPRSYEQYF. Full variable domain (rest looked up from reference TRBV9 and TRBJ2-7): DSGVTQTPKHLITATGQRVTLRCSPRSGDLSVYWYQQSLDQGLQFLIQYYNGEERAKGNILERFSAQQFPDLHSELNLSSLELGDSALYFCASSSPRPRSYEQYFGPGTRLTVT.

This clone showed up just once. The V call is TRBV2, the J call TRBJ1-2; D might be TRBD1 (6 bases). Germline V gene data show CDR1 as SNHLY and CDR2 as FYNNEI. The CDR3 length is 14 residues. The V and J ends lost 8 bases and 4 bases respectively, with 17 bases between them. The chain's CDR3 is CASSPDSGSYGYTF. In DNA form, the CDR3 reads TGTGCCAGCTCCCCGGACAGCGGAAGCTATGGCTACACCTTC.

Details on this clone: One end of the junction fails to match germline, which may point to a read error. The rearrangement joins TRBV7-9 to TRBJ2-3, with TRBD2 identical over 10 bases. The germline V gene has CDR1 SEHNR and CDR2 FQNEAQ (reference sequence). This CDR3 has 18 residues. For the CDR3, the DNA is TGTGCCATCAGCTTAAGAATAGCGGGGGGCCGGGGCACAGATACGCAGTATTTT. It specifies CAISLRIAGGRGTDTQYF.

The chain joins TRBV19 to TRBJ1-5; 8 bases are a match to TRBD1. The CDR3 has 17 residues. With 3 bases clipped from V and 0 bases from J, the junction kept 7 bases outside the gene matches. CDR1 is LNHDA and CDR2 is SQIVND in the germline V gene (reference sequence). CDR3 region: CASSIFQGASSNQPQHF. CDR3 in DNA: TGTGCCAGTAGTATTTTTCAGGGGGCGAGTAGCAATCAGCCCCAGCATTTT.

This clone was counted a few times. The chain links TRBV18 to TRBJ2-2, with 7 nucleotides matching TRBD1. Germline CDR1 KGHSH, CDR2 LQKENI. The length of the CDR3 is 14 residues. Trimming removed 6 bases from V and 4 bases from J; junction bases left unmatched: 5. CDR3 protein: CASSQGQTTGELFF. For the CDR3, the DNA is TGTGCCAGCTCCCAGGGACAGACCACCGGGGAGCTGTTTTTT.

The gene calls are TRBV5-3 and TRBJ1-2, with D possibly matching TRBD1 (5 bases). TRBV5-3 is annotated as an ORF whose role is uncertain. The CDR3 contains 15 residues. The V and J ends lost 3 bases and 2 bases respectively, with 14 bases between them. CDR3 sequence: CARSSSGAENYGYTF. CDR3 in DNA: TGTGCCAGAAGCTCGTCTGGGGCGGAAAACTATGGCTACACCTTC.

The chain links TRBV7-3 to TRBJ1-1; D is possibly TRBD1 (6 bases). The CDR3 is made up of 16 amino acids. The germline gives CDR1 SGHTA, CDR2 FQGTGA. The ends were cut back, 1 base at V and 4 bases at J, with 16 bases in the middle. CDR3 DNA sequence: TGTGCCAGCAGCTTAAAAAGGGGGGGTTGGGGCACTGAAGCTTTCTTT. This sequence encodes CASSLKRGGWGTEAFF.

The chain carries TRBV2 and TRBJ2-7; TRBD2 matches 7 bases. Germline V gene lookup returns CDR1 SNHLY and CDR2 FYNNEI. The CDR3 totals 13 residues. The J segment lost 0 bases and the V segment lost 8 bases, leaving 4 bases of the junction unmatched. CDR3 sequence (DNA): TGTGCCAGCCAAGCGGGGCTCTCCTACGAGCAGTACTTC. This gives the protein CASQAGLSYEQYF. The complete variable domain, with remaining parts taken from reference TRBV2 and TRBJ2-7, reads EPEVTQTPSHQVTQMGQEVILRCVPISNHLYFYWYRQILGQKVEFLVSFYNNEISEKSEIFDDQFSVERPDGSNFTLKIRSTKLEDSAMYFCASQAGLSYEQYFGPGTRLTVT.

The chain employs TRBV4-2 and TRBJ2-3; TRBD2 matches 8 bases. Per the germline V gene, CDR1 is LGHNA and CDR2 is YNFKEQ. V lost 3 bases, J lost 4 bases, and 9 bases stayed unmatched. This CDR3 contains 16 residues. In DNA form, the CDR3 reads TGTGCCAGCAGCCATCCGGGGGGGCCTTCCCCAGATACGCAGTATTTT. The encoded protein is CASSHPGGPSPDTQYF.

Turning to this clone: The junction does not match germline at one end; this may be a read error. The CDR3 spells CSSSLSQGGDNEQFF. CDR3 coding DNA: TGTTCCAGCAGCTTATCTCAGGGAGGCGACAATGAGCAGTTCTTC. The chain recombines TRBV7-9 with TRBJ2-1; maybe TRBD2 (6 bases). This CDR3 is built from 15 residues. Germline V lookup: CDR1 SEHNR, CDR2 FQNEAQ (reference sequence).